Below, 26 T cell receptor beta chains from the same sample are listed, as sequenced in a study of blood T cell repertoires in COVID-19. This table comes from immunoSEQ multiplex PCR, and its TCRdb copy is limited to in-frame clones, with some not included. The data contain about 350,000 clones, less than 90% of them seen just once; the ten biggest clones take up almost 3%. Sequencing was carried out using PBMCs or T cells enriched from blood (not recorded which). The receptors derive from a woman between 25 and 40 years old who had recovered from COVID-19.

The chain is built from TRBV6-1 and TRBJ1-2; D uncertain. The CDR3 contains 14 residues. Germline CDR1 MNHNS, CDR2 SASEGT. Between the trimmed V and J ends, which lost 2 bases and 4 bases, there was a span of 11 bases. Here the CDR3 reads CASSELAGSYGYTF. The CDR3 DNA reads TGTGCCAGCAGTGAATTAGCGGGGAGCTATGGCTACACCTTC.

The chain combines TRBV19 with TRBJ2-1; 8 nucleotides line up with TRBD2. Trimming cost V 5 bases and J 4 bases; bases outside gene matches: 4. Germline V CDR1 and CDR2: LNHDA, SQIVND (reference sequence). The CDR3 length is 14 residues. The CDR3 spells CASSAIAGYNEQFF. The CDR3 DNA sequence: TGTGCCAGTAGTGCTATAGCGGGGTACAATGAGCAGTTCTTC. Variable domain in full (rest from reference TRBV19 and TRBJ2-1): DGGITQSPKYLFRKEGQNVTLSCEQNLNHDAMYWYRQDPGQGLRLIYYSQIVNDFQKGDIAEGYSVSREKKESFPLTVTSAQKNPTAFYLCASSAIAGYNEQFFGPGTRLTVL.

The CDR3 sequence: CASSIAGVSLNEQFF. The CDR3 DNA is TGTGCCAGTAGTATAGCGGGAGTAAGCTTGAATGAGCAGTTCTTC. The chain is built from TRBV19 and TRBJ2-1, with TRBD2 as a possible D gene (6 bases). Trimming shortened V by 1 base and J by 7 bases, and 14 bases separated the two germline ends. This CDR3 contains 15 residues. Germline V gene data show CDR1 as LNHDA and CDR2 as SQIVND (reference sequence).

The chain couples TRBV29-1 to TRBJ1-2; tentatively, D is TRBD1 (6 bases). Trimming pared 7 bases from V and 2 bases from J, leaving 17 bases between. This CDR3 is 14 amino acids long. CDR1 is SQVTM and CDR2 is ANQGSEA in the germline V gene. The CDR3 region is CSGYSGASNYGYTF. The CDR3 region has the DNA TGCAGCGGATACTCAGGGGCCTCCAACTATGGCTACACCTTC.

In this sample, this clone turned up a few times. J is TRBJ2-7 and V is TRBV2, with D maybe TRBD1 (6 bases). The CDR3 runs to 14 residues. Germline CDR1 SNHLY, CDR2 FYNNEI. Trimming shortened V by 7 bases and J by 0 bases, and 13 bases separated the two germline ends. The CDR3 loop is CASNQGINSYEQYF. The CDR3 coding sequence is TGTGCCAGCAATCAGGGGATAAACTCCTACGAGCAGTACTTC.

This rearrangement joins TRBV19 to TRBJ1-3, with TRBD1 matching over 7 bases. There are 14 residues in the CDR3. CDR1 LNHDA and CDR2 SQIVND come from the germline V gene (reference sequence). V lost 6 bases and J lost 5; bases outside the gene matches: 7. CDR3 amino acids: CASRDTGARNTIYF. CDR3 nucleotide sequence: TGTGCCAGTAGGGATACAGGGGCACGAAACACCATATATTTT.

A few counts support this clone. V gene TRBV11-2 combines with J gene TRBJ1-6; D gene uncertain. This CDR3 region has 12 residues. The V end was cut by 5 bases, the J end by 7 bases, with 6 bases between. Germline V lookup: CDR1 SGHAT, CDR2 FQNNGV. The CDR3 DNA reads TGTGCCAGCAGCCCCCCAAATTCACCCCTCCACTTT. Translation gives CASSPPNSPLHF. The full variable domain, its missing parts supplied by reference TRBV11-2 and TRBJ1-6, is EAGVAQSPRYKIIEKRQSVAFWCNPISGHATLYWYQQILGQGPKLLIQFQNNGVVDDSQLPKDRFSAERLKGVDSTLKIQPAKLEDSAVYLCASSPPNSPLHFGNGTRLTVT.

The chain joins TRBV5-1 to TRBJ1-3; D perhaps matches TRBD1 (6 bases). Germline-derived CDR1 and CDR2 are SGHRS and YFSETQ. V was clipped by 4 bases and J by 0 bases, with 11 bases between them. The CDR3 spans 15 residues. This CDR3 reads CASSTTGISGNTIYF. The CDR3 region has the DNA TGCGCCAGCAGCACTACAGGGATCTCTGGAAACACCATATATTTT.

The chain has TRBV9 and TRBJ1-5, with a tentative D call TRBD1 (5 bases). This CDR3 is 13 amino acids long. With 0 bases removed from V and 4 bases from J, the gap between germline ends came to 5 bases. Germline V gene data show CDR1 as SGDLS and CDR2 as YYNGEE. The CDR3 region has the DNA TGTGCCAGCAGCGTAGGACAGAATCAGCCCCAGCATTTT. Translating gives CASSVGQNQPQHF.

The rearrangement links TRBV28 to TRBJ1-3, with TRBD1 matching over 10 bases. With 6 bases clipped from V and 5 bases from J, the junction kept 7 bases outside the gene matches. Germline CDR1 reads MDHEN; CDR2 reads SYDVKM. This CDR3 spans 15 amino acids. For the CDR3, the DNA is TGTGCCAGCAGAGCCGGGACAGGGGAAAGAAACACCATATATTTT. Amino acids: CASRAGTGERNTIYF.

CDR3 sequence (DNA): TGCGCCAGCATTCCCCCCCGCTCTGGAAACACCATATATTTT. This codes for CASIPPRSGNTIYF. The chain employs TRBV10-2 and TRBJ1-3; D remains unclear. With 7 bases removed from V and 0 bases from J, the gap between germline ends came to 10 bases. Germline V lookup: CDR1 WSHSY, CDR2 SAAADI. The CDR3 extends over 14 amino acids.

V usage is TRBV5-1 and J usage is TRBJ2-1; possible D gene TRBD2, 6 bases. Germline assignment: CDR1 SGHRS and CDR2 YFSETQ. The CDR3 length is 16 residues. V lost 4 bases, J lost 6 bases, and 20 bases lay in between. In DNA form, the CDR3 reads TGCGCCAGCAGCCACAGTTCGAGACTAGTAATCAATGAGCAGTTCTTC. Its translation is CASSHSSRLVINEQFF.

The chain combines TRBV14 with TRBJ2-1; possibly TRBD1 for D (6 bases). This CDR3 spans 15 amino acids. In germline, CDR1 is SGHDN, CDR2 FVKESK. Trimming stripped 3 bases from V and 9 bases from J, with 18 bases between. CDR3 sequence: CASSHRTAMFGEQFF. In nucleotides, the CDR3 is TGTGCCAGCAGCCACCGGACAGCCATGTTCGGTGAGCAGTTCTTC.

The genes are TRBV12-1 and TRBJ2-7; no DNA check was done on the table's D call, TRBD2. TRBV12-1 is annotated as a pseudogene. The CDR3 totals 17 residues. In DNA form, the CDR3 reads TGTGCCAGCAGCATCGGGACTAGCGGGAGGAAGTCCTACGAGCAGTACTTC. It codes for CASSIGTSGRKSYEQYF.

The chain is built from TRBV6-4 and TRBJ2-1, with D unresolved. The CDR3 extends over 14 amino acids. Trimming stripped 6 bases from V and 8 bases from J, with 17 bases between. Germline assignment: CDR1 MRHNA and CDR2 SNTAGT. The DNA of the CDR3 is TGTGCCAGCAGCCGCTCGACATTTATCGATGAGCAGTTCTTC. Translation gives CASSRSTFIDEQFF.

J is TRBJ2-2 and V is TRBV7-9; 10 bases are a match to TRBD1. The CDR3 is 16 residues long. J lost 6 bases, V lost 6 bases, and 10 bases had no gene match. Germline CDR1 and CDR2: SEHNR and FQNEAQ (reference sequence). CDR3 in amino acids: CASSSWGQGLAGELFF. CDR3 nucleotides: TGTGCCAGCAGTTCGTGGGGACAGGGGTTGGCCGGGGAGCTGTTTTTT.

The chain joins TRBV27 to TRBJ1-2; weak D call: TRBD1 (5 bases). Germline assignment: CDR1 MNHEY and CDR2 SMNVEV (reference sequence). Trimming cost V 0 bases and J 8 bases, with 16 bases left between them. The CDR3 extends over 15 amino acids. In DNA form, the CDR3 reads TGTGCCAGCAGTTTATCGCCAGGGCAACCTGGGGGCTACACCTTC. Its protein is CASSLSPGQPGGYTF.

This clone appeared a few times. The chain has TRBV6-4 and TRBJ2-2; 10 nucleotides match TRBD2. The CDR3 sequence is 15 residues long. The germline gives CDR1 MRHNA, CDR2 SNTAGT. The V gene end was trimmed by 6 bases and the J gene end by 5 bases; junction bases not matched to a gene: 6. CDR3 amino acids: CASSLAGADTGELFF. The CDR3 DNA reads TGTGCCAGCAGCCTAGCGGGAGCGGATACCGGGGAGCTGTTTTTT.

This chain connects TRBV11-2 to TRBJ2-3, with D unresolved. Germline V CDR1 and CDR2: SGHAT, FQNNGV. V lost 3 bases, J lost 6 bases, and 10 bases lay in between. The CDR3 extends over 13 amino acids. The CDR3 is CASSFLLSDTQYF. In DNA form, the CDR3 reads TGTGCCAGCAGCTTCCTTTTATCGGATACGCAGTATTTT.

DNA for the CDR3: TGTGCCAGCAGCCTCAGGACAGGGGGCCCTTATTTTCAGTACTTC. Amino acid sequence: CASSLRTGGPYFQYF. The rearrangement links TRBV5-4 to TRBJ2-4, with 11 positions matching TRBD1. V shed 4 bases, J shed 11 bases, and the junction held 11 bases outside the gene matches. Germline loops: CDR1 SGHNT, CDR2 YYREEE (reference sequence). The CDR3 runs 15 residues.

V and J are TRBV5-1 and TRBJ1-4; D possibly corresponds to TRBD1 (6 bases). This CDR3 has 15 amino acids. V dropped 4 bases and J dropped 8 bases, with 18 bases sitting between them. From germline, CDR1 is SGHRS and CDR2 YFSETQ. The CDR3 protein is CASSRTAGGQEKLFF. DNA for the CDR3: TGCGCCAGCAGCCGCACTGCCGGGGGGCAAGAAAAACTGTTTTTT.

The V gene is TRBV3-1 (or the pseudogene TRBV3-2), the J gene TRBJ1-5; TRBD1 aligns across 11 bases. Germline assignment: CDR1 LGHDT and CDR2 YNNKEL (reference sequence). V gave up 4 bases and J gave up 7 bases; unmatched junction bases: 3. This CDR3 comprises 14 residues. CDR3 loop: CASSRTGGQQPQHF. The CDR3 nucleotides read TGTGCCAGCAGCCGGACAGGGGGCCAGCAGCCCCAGCATTTT.

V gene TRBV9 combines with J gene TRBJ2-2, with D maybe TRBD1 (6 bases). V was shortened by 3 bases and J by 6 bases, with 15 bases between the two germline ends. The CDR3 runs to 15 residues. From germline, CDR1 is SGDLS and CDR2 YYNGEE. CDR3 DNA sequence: TGTGCCAGCAGCGAAGGGAGCAGGGGAGCCGGGGAGCTGTTTTTT. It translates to CASSEGSRGAGELFF.

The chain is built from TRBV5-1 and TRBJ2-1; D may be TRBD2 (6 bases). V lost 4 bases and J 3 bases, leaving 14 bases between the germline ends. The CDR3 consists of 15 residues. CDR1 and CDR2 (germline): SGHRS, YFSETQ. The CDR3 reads CASSPLSGVYNEQFF. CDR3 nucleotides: TGCGCCAGCAGCCCACTTAGCGGAGTCTACAATGAGCAGTTCTTC.

The CDR3 nucleotides read TGTGCCAGCAGCTTAACGTCGGCTAGCGGGGACAATGAGCAGTTCTTC. It codes for CASSLTSASGDNEQFF. This rearrangement joins TRBV7-3 to TRBJ2-1, with 9 bases aligning to TRBD2. Trimming removed 0 bases from V and 5 bases from J; junction bases left unmatched: 5. The CDR3 sequence is 16 residues long. Germline V lookup: CDR1 SGHTA, CDR2 FQGTGA. The full variable domain, completed using reference TRBV7-3 and TRBJ2-1, is GAGVSQTPSNKVTEKGKYVELRCDPISGHTALYWYRQSLGQGPEFLIYFQGTGAADDSGLPNDRFFAVRPEGSVSTLKIQRTERGDSAVYLCASSLTSASGDNEQFFGPGTRLTVL.

CDR3: CSASSTGGGGRYDYGYTF. CDR3 in DNA: TGCAGTGCTAGTTCCACCGGAGGGGGGGGGCGATATGACTATGGCTACACCTTC. The chain combines TRBV20-1 with TRBJ1-2; TRBD1 might be the D (6 bases). V shed 3 bases and J shed 3 bases, with 26 bases lying between them. This CDR3 is built from 18 residues. Germline V gene sequence: CDR1 DFQATT, CDR2 SNEGSKA (reference sequence).